The 32 T cell receptor beta chains given below trace back to one sample, sequenced in a study of blood T cell repertoires in COVID-19. Sequenced by immunoSEQ multiplex PCR; TCRdb stores in-frame clones only, minus some. The data contain 95,000 to 150,000 clones, around 84% of them singletons. Sequencing was performed on PBMCs or T cells enriched from blood (not recorded which). The receptor set was obtained from a woman in her twenties or thirties who had recovered from COVID-19.

V is TRBV18 and J is TRBJ1-6; no reliable D call. Deletions cut 0 bases from V and 8 bases from J, with 11 bases between. Germline CDR1 KGHSH, CDR2 LQKENI. The CDR3 contains 15 residues. The CDR3 sequence: CASSPPGTPHSPLHF. DNA for the CDR3: TGTGCCAGCTCACCACCGGGCACTCCACATTCACCCCTCCACTTT.

This chain uses TRBV15 with TRBJ1-1; D perhaps matches TRBD1 (5 bases). Trimming pared 5 bases from V and 4 bases from J, leaving 14 bases between. Germline V gives CDR1 LNHNV, CDR2 YYDKDF (reference sequence). This CDR3 is built from 14 residues. CDR3 nucleotides: TGTGCCACCAGCGCAAGGGGAGCGGGCACTGAAGCTTTCTTT. Amino acid sequence: CATSARGAGTEAFF.

V and J are TRBV5-4 and TRBJ1-5; no clear D gene. This CDR3 comprises 12 residues. The V gene's germline CDR1 is SGHNT and CDR2 YYREEE (reference sequence). The ends were cut back, 4 bases at V and 4 bases at J, with 6 bases in the middle. CDR3 DNA sequence: TGTGCCAGCAGCCCTTATAATCAGCCCCAGCATTTT. This translates into CASSPYNQPQHF.

The gene calls are TRBV14 and TRBJ2-1; maybe TRBD1 (6 bases). Germline V gives CDR1 SGHDN, CDR2 FVKESK. This CDR3 spans 16 amino acids. V lost 0 bases and J 10 bases, leaving 19 bases between the germline ends. CDR3 in amino acids: CASSQDIGNRDTEQFF. CDR3 sequence (DNA): TGTGCCAGCAGCCAAGACATCGGGAACCGGGACACAGAGCAGTTCTTC.

CDR3: CASSSRTSGREHTQYF. The CDR3 DNA follows: TGTGCCAGCAGCTCCCGGACTAGCGGGAGGGAGCATACGCAGTATTTT. V is TRBV7-3 and J is TRBJ2-3; TRBD2 aligns across 15 bases. CDR1 SGHTA and CDR2 FQGTGA come from the germline V gene. The trim removed 4 bases at V and 7 bases at J, leaving 6 bases unmatched. The CDR3 has 16 amino acids. Drawing the rest from reference TRBV7-3 and TRBJ2-3, the complete variable domain is GAGVSQTPSNKVTEKGKYVELRCDPISGHTALYWYRQSLGQGPEFLIYFQGTGAADDSGLPNDRFFAVRPEGSVSTLKIQRTERGDSAVYLCASSSRTSGREHTQYFGPGTRLTVL.

CDR3 protein: CASSLWTVPYEQYF. The DNA of the CDR3 is TGTGCCAGCAGTTTATGGACAGTTCCCTACGAGCAGTACTTC. This chain uses TRBV28 with TRBJ2-7; D may be TRBD1 (5 bases). Trimming pared 0 bases from V and 2 bases from J, leaving 8 bases between. The CDR3 runs 14 residues. Germline CDR1 is MDHEN and CDR2 is SYDVKM.

This CDR3 is CASRTLKGQGETQYF. The CDR3 DNA reads TGTGCCAGCAGGACCCTGAAGGGACAGGGGGAGACCCAGTACTTC. V gene TRBV2 combines with J gene TRBJ2-5; 10 bases fit TRBD1. This CDR3 contains 15 residues. V lost 6 bases, J lost 5 bases, and 9 bases stayed unmatched. Per the germline V gene, CDR1 is SNHLY and CDR2 is FYNNEI.

J is TRBJ1-1 and V is TRBV9; TRBD1 is a possible D gene (6 bases). Germline assignment: CDR1 SGDLS and CDR2 YYNGEE. This CDR3 is built from 13 residues. V gave up 10 bases and J gave up 0 bases, with 13 bases separating them. For the CDR3, the DNA is TGTGCCGGAAGCCAGGGGATGAACACTGAAGCTTTCTTT. Its translation is CAGSQGMNTEAFF.

This clone has just one count. This rearrangement joins TRBV14 to TRBJ2-7; 7 nucleotides match TRBD2. With V trimmed by 1 base and J by 4 bases, 7 bases remained unmatched. Looked up from germline, CDR1 is SGHDN and CDR2 is FVKESK. The CDR3 is 15 residues long. The CDR3 here is CASSQVGGRAYEQYF. The CDR3 region has the DNA TGTGCCAGCAGCCAAGTAGGTGGGAGGGCATACGAGCAGTACTTC.

The chain combines TRBV19 with TRBJ1-5; the D gene is possibly TRBD1 (6 bases). The germline CDR1 and CDR2 sequences are LNHDA and SQIVND (reference sequence). The CDR3 is 17 residues long. Trimming removed 3 bases from V and 0 bases from J, with 15 bases in between. This CDR3 reads CASSIVAGTTSNQPQHF. The CDR3 DNA follows: TGTGCCAGTAGTATTGTAGCGGGGACAACTAGCAATCAGCCCCAGCATTTT.

The chain combines TRBV5-1 with TRBJ2-1, with 7 bases aligning to TRBD2. Germline-derived CDR1 and CDR2 are SGHRS and YFSETQ. The trim removed 0 bases at V and 9 bases at J, leaving 12 bases unmatched. The CDR3 length is 16 residues. The CDR3 DNA follows: TGCGCCAGCAGCTTGGATCCCGGGACTACCTCGGGTGAGCAGTTCTTC. It codes for CASSLDPGTTSGEQFF.

The chain combines TRBV5-1 with TRBJ1-1, with 10 bases matching TRBD1. This CDR3 is 14 amino acids long. Trimming at V came to 4 bases and at J to 4 bases, leaving 4 bases not matched to a gene. Germline lookup yields CDR1 SGHRS and CDR2 YFSETQ. CDR3 DNA: TGCGCCAGCAGCGTCGGGACAGGGGCCACTGAAGCTTTCTTT. Residues: CASSVGTGATEAFF.

The J gene is TRBJ2-1, the V gene TRBV11-2; TRBD1 might be the D (6 bases). In germline, CDR1 is SGHAT, CDR2 FQNNGV. The CDR3 extends over 15 amino acids. Between the trimmed V and J ends, which lost 3 bases and 14 bases, there was a span of 23 bases. CDR3 nucleotides: TGTGCCAGCAGCTTGGGGACAACCCTACTAGATTTGGAGTTCTTC. This encodes CASSLGTTLLDLEFF. Combining the CDR3 with reference TRBV11-2 and TRBJ2-1 gives the whole variable domain EAGVAQSPRYKIIEKRQSVAFWCNPISGHATLYWYQQILGQGPKLLIQFQNNGVVDDSQLPKDRFSAERLKGVDSTLKIQPAKLEDSAVYLCASSLGTTLLDLEFFGPGTRLTVL.

This chain links TRBV19 with TRBJ2-3; 8 bases line up with TRBD1. The V gene end was trimmed by 5 bases and the J gene end by 1 base; junction bases not matched to a gene: 8. CDR1 and CDR2 from the germline V gene are LNHDA and SQIVND (reference sequence). The CDR3 is made up of 16 amino acids. CDR3 sequence: CASSPRQGLGTDTQYF. In DNA, the CDR3 is TGTGCCAGTAGTCCGCGACAGGGGCTCGGCACAGATACGCAGTATTTT.

V and J are TRBV6-5 and TRBJ1-2; D unresolved. CDR3 length: 13 amino acids. V lost 6 bases to trimming and J lost 6 bases, with 14 bases between them. Germline CDR1 MNHEY, CDR2 SVGAGI. CDR3 residues: CASRIPGNDGYTF. The CDR3 nucleotides are TGTGCCAGCAGAATCCCCGGGAATGATGGCTACACCTTC.

V gene TRBV27 combines with J gene TRBJ2-2; TRBD2 matches 12 bases. V was pared by 6 bases and J by 2 bases, with 4 bases of the junction left unmatched. CDR1 MNHEY and CDR2 SMNVEV come from the germline V gene (reference sequence). This CDR3 comprises 16 residues. The chain's CDR3 is CASSRGLAGNTGELFF. Here the CDR3 DNA reads TGTGCCAGCAGCCGGGGACTAGCGGGTAACACCGGGGAGCTGTTTTTT.

The J gene is TRBJ1-2, the V gene TRBV28; TRBD1 agrees at 10 bases. CDR1 MDHEN and CDR2 SYDVKM come from the germline V gene. Trimming removed 9 bases from V and 5 bases from J; junction bases left unmatched: 12. This CDR3 has 15 amino acids. The CDR3, as DNA: TGTGCCAGTTTGGAAGCCGGGACAGGGGTGTATGGCTACACCTTC. Protein product: CASLEAGTGVYGYTF.

The chain has TRBV28 and TRBJ2-7; weak D call: TRBD1 (5 bases). The CDR3 loop spans 15 amino acids. CDR1 and CDR2 from the germline V gene are MDHEN and SYDVKM. Trimming removed 0 bases from V and 4 bases from J, with 13 bases in between. CDR3 loop: CASSLWGSTVYEQYF. CDR3 bases: TGTGCCAGCAGTTTATGGGGGTCGACAGTGTACGAGCAGTACTTC.

The genes are TRBV30 and TRBJ2-1, with no clear D. Germline CDR1 is GTSNPN and CDR2 is SVGIG (reference sequence). This CDR3 comprises 12 residues. Trimming took 3 bases from V and 9 from J, leaving 12 bases between them. The CDR3 spells CAWSPFGGEQFF. Here the CDR3 DNA reads TGTGCCTGGAGCCCTTTTGGCGGTGAGCAGTTCTTC.

This clone has a count of ten or more. The chain carries TRBV7-3 and TRBJ1-1; 7 nucleotides align to TRBD1. Germline values: CDR1 SGHTA, CDR2 FQGTGA. The trim removed 5 bases at V and 3 bases at J, leaving 3 bases unmatched. The CDR3 length is 13 residues. Here the CDR3 DNA reads TGTGCCAGCAGCACTCAGGGGGACACTGAAGCTTTCTTT. Amino acids: CASSTQGDTEAFF.

The rearrangement uses TRBV5-1 and TRBJ2-5, with 8 bases identical to TRBD2. Germline V lookup: CDR1 SGHRS, CDR2 YFSETQ. J lost 5 bases, V lost 7 bases, and 10 bases had no gene match. CDR3 length: 14 residues. The CDR3 sequence is CASGSGVIVETQYF. CDR3 in DNA: TGCGCCAGCGGTAGCGGGGTGATCGTGGAGACCCAGTACTTC.

This chain links TRBV6-1 with TRBJ2-1; TRBD2 matches 7 bases. Germline CDR1 and CDR2: MNHNS and SASEGT. The V segment lost 3 bases and the J segment 7 bases; nucleotides outside the gene matches: 12. The CDR3 is 16 amino acids. CDR3 region: CASSDGLFGRRNEQFF. The CDR3, as DNA: TGTGCCAGCAGTGACGGGCTTTTCGGGAGGAGGAATGAGCAGTTCTTC.

The chain employs TRBV5-5 and TRBJ2-7; TRBD1 agrees at 7 bases. The CDR3 has 16 amino acids. The germline gives CDR1 SGHKS, CDR2 YYEKEE (reference sequence). Losses at the gene ends were 1 base for V and 2 bases for J; bases not matched to a gene: 9. CDR3 region: CASSLNPGTVAYEQYF. The CDR3, as DNA: TGTGCCAGCAGCTTGAATCCCGGGACAGTCGCCTACGAGCAGTACTTC.

V and J are TRBV27 and TRBJ2-1; a possible D gene is TRBD1 (5 bases). Germline assignment: CDR1 MNHEY and CDR2 SMNVEV (reference sequence). The CDR3 is made up of 15 amino acids. V lost 8 bases, J lost 0 bases, and 14 bases lay in between. The chain's CDR3 is CASVNRNPSYNEQFF. In nucleotides, the CDR3 is TGTGCCAGCGTAAACAGGAACCCCTCCTACAATGAGCAGTTCTTC.

The J gene is TRBJ2-1, the V gene TRBV4-2, with D possibly being TRBD2 (6 bases). The CDR3 length is 16 residues. The V and J ends lost 5 bases and 3 bases respectively, with 17 bases between them. Germline values: CDR1 LGHNA, CDR2 YNFKEQ. The CDR3 spells CASSENKGTGYNEQFF. The CDR3 bases are TGTGCCAGCAGCGAAAACAAGGGGACTGGCTACAATGAGCAGTTCTTC.

In DNA, the CDR3 is TGTGCCAGCGGGCGGGGATCCTACGAGCAGTACTTC. Residues: CASGRGSYEQYF. The chain carries TRBV6-5 and TRBJ2-7; D possibly corresponds to TRBD2 (6 bases). CDR3 size: 12 residues. V lost 8 bases and J lost 1, with 9 bases in between. The germline gives CDR1 MNHEY, CDR2 SVGAGI.

V usage is TRBV19 and J usage is TRBJ2-2, with TRBD2 matching 11 bases. The CDR3 contains 17 residues. Losses at the gene ends were 4 bases for V and 5 bases for J; bases not matched to a gene: 9. Germline assignment: CDR1 LNHDA and CDR2 SQIVND (reference sequence). The CDR3 DNA reads TGTGCCAGTAGTACACGTAGCGGGAGGGCGAGGACCGGGGAGCTGTTTTTT. This codes for CASSTRSGRARTGELFF.

The rearrangement joins TRBV19 to TRBJ2-1, with TRBD2 matching 11 bases. Germline V CDR1 and CDR2: LNHDA, SQIVND (reference sequence). This CDR3 region has 15 residues. Trimming at V came to 6 bases and at J to 4 bases, leaving 5 bases not matched to a gene. The CDR3 DNA reads as TGTGCCAGTAGCCCGGGACTAGCGGATTACAATGAGCAGTTCTTC. It encodes CASSPGLADYNEQFF. Supplemented by reference TRBV19 and TRBJ2-1, the full variable domain reads DGGITQSPKYLFRKEGQNVTLSCEQNLNHDAMYWYRQDPGQGLRLIYYSQIVNDFQKGDIAEGYSVSREKKESFPLTVTSAQKNPTAFYLCASSPGLADYNEQFFGPGTRLTVL.

Here the CDR3 DNA reads TGTGCCAGCAGTTTATCCGGGACAGGGGTTCAGCCCCAGCATTTT. It encodes CASSLSGTGVQPQHF. The chain recombines TRBV27 with TRBJ1-5, with TRBD1 matching 10 bases. CDR1 is MNHEY and CDR2 is SMNVEV in the germline V gene (reference sequence). There are 15 residues in the CDR3. J gave up 6 bases and V 0 bases, and 2 bases lay outside the gene matches.

The rearrangement joins TRBV5-6 to TRBJ2-7, with TRBD1 identical over 8 bases. Germline values: CDR1 SGHDT, CDR2 YYEEEE. Trimming at V came to 4 bases and at J to 4 bases, leaving 4 bases not matched to a gene. This CDR3 is built from 13 residues. The CDR3 sequence is CASSQTGGYEQYF. DNA of the CDR3: TGTGCCAGCAGCCAAACAGGGGGATACGAGCAGTACTTC.

This CDR3 reads CASSLLAGLNTGELFF. The DNA of the CDR3 is TGTGCCAGCAGTTTATTAGCGGGGCTTAACACCGGGGAGCTGTTTTTT. This chain joins TRBV7-6 and TRBJ2-2; TRBD2 agrees at 8 bases. The CDR3 covers 16 residues. Trimming cost V 6 bases and J 2 bases; bases outside gene matches: 8. Germline CDR1 and CDR2: SGHVS and FNYEAQ.

The CDR3 loop reads CASSEVVRGLGQFF. As DNA, the CDR3 is TGTGCCAGCAGTGAGGTGGTTAGGGGACTGGGGCAGTTCTTC. The chain has TRBV2 and TRBJ2-1, with a possible D match to TRBD2 (6 bases). Germline CDR1 SNHLY, CDR2 FYNNEI. V was trimmed by 3 bases and J by 12 bases, leaving 18 bases between them. The CDR3 is 14 residues long.